The clone carrying this T cell receptor (beta chain) was seen only a few times. The antigen remains undetermined. This sample was taken from a study of T cells after yellow fever vaccination. With 10 bases removed from V and 4 bases from J, the gap between germline ends came to 18 bases. The CDR3 is 14 amino acids. The germline CDR1 and CDR2 sequences are PRHDT and FYEKMQ (reference sequence). Study findings and constraints: The secondary T-cell response peaked on day 5, not day 15, but was weaker.

5'RACE template switching produced TCR cDNA carrying a universal primer site and UMIs. TCRdb passed the 5' RACE reads through MiXCR, listing each CDR3 protein once. This sample has about 300,000 distinct CDR3 sequences, with 7.5% to 9% found just once. The chain carries TRBV13 and TRBJ2-3, with a tentative D call TRBD2 (7 bases). This TCR derives from a man aged 18 to 30 who received the YFV17D yellow fever vaccine. Source: CD4+ T cells sorted from PBMCs, taken 5 days after the yellow fever booster vaccination. The CDR3 DNA is TGTGCCACTGAAGGGGGGGCGCATCCAGATACGCAGTATTTT. This codes for CATEGGAHPDTQYF.